Each of the 5 T cell receptor beta chains below was sequenced from the same sample in a study of T cell repertoires in cytomegalovirus infection. TCRdb re-derived calls from the reads in MiXCR, one entry per CDR3 protein. Here the sample spans about 180,000 distinct CDR3 sequences, approximately 14% being singletons. Source material: PBMCs. The receptors shown here come from a human donor in good health (CMV status not recorded). Some clones in this sample may be carry-over from other donors' samples.

This clonotype was seen a handful of times. This chain links TRBV6-5 with TRBJ2-2; 13 positions match TRBD2. The CDR3 spans 19 residues. CDR1 is MNHEY and CDR2 is SVGAGI in the germline V gene. After removal of 0 bases from V and 0 bases from J, the junction contained 4 bases not matched to a gene. The CDR3 sequence: CASSYSDTSGRANTGELFF. CDR3 nucleotides: TGTGCCAGCAGTTACTCGGACACTAGCGGGAGGGCGAACACCGGGGAGCTGTTTTTT.

This rearrangement joins TRBV29-1 to TRBJ1-3, with D uncertain. V lost 4 bases to trimming and J lost 0 bases, with 4 bases between them. Germline-derived CDR1 and CDR2 are SQVTM and ANQGSEA. The CDR3 sequence is 12 residues long. Here the CDR3 reads CSVADSGNTIYF. The CDR3 nucleotides read TGCAGCGTTGCGGACTCTGGAAACACCATATATTTT. Supplemented by reference TRBV29-1 and TRBJ1-3, the full variable domain reads SAVISQKPSRDICQRGTSLTIQCQVDSQVTMMFWYRQQPGQSLTLIATANQGSEATYESGFVIDKFPISRPNLTFSTLTVSNMSPEDSSIYLCSVADSGNTIYFGEGSWLTVV.

This clonotype was counted between two and nine times. The rearrangement uses TRBV25-1 and TRBJ2-1; 9 bases agree with TRBD1. The V gene end was trimmed by 3 bases and the J gene end by 6 bases; junction bases not matched to a gene: 9. Germline V lookup: CDR1 MGHDK, CDR2 SYGVNS. The CDR3 has 16 residues. The DNA of the CDR3 is TGTGCCAGCAGTGACCCGGGACAGGGCTTGGGCAATGAGCAGTTCTTC. Encoded protein: CASSDPGQGLGNEQFF.

This clonotype has a count of ten or more. V gene TRBV28 combines with J gene TRBJ2-2; D may be TRBD2 (5 bases). The V gene's germline CDR1 is MDHEN and CDR2 SYDVKM. The CDR3 spans 13 residues. Trimming took 6 bases from V and 6 from J, leaving 11 bases between them. CDR3 coding DNA: TGTGCCAGCAGGTCCGGGGTGTCCGGGGAGCTGTTTTTT. Translation gives CASRSGVSGELFF.

This clonotype was seen repeatedly, ten times or more. The V gene is TRBV30, the J gene TRBJ1-5; D is possibly TRBD1 (5 bases). This CDR3 is 14 amino acids long. In germline, CDR1 is GTSNPN, CDR2 SVGIG (reference sequence). V dropped 3 bases and J dropped 7 bases, with 16 bases sitting between them. This chain's CDR3 is CAWSPGTPRQPQHF. The CDR3 coding sequence is TGTGCCTGGAGCCCCGGGACTCCAAGGCAGCCCCAGCATTTT.